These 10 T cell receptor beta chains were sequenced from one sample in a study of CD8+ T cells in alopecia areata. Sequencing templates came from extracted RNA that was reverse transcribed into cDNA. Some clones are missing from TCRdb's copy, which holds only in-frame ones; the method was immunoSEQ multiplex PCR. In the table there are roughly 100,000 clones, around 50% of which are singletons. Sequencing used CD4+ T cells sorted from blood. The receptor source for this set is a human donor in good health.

This CDR3 is CASSPSRTGGGEQYF. The CDR3 nucleotides are TGTGCCAGCAGTCCCTCTAGGACAGGGGGTGGCGAGCAGTACTTC. This chain joins TRBV14 and TRBJ2-7, with 10 bases identical to TRBD1. CDR1 is SGHDN, CDR2 FVKESK, per germline. The CDR3 spans 15 residues. Trimming at V came to 6 bases and at J to 6 bases, leaving 11 bases not matched to a gene.

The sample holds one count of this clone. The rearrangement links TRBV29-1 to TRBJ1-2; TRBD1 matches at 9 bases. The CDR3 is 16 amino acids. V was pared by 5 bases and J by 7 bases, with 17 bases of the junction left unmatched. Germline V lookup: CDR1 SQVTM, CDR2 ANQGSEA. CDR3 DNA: TGCAGCGTTCGCGGGACAGGGACGTCACCAGAGGGTGGCTACACCTTC. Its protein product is CSVRGTGTSPEGGYTF.

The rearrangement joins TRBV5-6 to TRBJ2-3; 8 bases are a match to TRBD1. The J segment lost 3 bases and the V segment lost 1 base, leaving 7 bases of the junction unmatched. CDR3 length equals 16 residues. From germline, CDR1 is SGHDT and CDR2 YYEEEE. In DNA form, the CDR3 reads TGTGCCAGCAGCTTGAGGGCAGGGGGCGCAACAGATACGCAGTATTTT. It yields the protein CASSLRAGGATDTQYF.

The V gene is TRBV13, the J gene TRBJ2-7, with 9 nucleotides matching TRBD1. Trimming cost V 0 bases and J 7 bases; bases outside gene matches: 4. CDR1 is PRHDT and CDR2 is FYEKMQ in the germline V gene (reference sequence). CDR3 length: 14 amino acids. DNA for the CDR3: TGTGCCAGCAGCTTAGGCAACAGGGGGCGAGAGCAGTACTTC. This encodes CASSLGNRGREQYF.

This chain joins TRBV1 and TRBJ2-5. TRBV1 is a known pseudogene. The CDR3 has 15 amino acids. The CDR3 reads CTSSQGGDSAETQYF. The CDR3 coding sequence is TGCACCAGCAGCCAAGGAGGGGATTCTGCGGAGACCCAGTACTTC.

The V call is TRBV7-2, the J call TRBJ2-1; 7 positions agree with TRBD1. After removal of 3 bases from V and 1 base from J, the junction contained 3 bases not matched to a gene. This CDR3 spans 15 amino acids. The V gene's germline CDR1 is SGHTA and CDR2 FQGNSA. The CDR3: CASSFDRESYNEQFF. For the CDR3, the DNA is TGTGCCAGCAGCTTCGACAGGGAGTCCTACAATGAGCAGTTCTTC.

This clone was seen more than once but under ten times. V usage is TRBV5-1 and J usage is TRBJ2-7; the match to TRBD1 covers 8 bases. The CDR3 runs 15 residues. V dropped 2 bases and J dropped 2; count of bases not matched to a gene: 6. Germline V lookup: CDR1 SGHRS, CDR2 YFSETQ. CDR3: CASSFSRGRTYEQYF. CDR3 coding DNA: TGCGCCAGCAGCTTCTCCAGGGGGCGAACCTACGAGCAGTACTTC.

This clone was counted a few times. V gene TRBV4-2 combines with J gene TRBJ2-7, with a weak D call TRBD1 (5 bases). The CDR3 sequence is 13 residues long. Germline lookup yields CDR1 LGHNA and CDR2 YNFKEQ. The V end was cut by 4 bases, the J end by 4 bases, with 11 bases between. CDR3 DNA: TGTGCCAGCAGCCGGTACAAGGGGTACGAGCAGTACTTC. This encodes CASSRYKGYEQYF.

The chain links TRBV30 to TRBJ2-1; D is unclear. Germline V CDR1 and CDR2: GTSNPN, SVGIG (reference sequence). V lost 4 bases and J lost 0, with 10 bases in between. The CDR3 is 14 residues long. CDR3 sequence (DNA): TGTGCCTGGACTCCCGATTTCTCCTACAATGAGCAGTTCTTC. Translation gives CAWTPDFSYNEQFF. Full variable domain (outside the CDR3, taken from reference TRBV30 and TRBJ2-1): SQTIHQWPATLVQPVGSPLSLECTVEGTSNPNLYWYRQAAGRGLQLLFYSVGIGQISSEVPQNLSASRPQDRQFILSSKKLLLSDSGFYLCAWTPDFSYNEQFFGPGTRLTVL.

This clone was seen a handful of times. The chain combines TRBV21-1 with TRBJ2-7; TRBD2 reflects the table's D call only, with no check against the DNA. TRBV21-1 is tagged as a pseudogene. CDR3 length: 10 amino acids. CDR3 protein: CASSDPRGDF. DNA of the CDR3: TGTGCCAGCAGCGACCCGCGCGGTGACTTC.